This T cell receptor (beta chain) came from a study of graft-versus-host responses after intestinal transplantation. On the study more broadly: Transplantation in recipients was multivisceral, liver-intestinal, or isolated intestinal.

Data came from immunoSEQ multiplex PCR; TCRdb stores just in-frame clones and leaves some out. This table holds fewer than 150,000 clones, about 92% found once. Study findings and constraints: The highest levels of circulating GvH clones went along with early declines in HvG clones after transplant.

The table lists this clone with a count of one. Antigen: not known. The CDR3 sequence is 17 residues long. The V gene's germline CDR1 is SGHRS and CDR2 YFSETQ. V was clipped by 4 bases and J by 0 bases; unmatched bases: 10. This clonotype was obtained from a human donor who received an intestinal transplant. This chain links TRBV5-1 with TRBJ2-1; 7 nucleotides align to TRBD2. The sample was unstimulated CD4+ T cells sorted from spleen or lymph node cells, taken before intestinal transplant. CDR3 in amino acids: CASSMGGTVSSYNEQFF. CDR3 nucleotides: TGCGCCAGCAGCATGGGGGGGACCGTGAGCTCCTACAATGAGCAGTTCTTC. The full variable domain, completed using reference TRBV5-1 and TRBJ2-1, is KAGVTQTPRYLIKTRGQQVTLSCSPISGHRSVSWYQQTPGQGLQFLFEYFSETQRNKGNFPGRFSGRQFSNSRSEMNVSTLELGDSALYLCASSMGGTVSSYNEQFFGPGTRLTVL.